This T cell receptor (beta chain) was retrieved from a study of graft-versus-host responses after intestinal transplantation (dated by TCRdb to about 2021). Some background on the complete study: The transplants that recipients got were multivisceral, liver-intestinal, or isolated intestinal. Rather than being sequenced by the commercial service, samples from three later patients were sequenced in-house on an Illumina MiSeq and processed with MiXCR. Graft-versus-host and host-versus-graft alloreactive T cell clones were tracked in the graft, circulation and bone marrow after intestinal transplantation using bulk TCR-beta CDR3 sequencing. A peak of at least 4% donor T cells among recipient peripheral blood mononuclear cells was the definition used for donor T cell macrochimerism. Of the approximately 25 intestinal transplant recipients enrolled in the cohort, one of whom was a retransplant, 3 patients without pretransplant specimens were excluded. To identify alloreactive clones, pre-transplant mixed lymphocyte reaction products were sequenced and compared with unstimulated pre-transplant donor and recipient T cells. Every recipient was given anti-thymocyte globulin induction, followed by about three years of maintenance tacrolimus and steroids. What the study reported, not specific to this receptor: High GvH to HvG T cell clonal ratios were observed in the allografts of patients with donor T cell macrochimerism. GvH clones turned up in recipient bone marrow, with some appearing earlier in ileal mucosa or blood, a pattern consistent with an intestinal mucosal origin. Conclusions were limited by the relatively low number and heterogeneity of intestinal transplant patients. Peak levels of circulating GvH clones were associated with declines in HvG clones early after transplant.

CDR1 and CDR2, looked up from the germline V gene (reference sequence), are SGHAT and FQDESV. The CDR3 has 15 amino acids, counting the end cysteine and phenylalanine. Left in the record is the CDR3 DNA by itself, 45 bases read in frame from the first base. V is trimmed back by 4 bases and J by 5 bases, and the junction contains 7 bases that no gene match accounts for. Libraries were made using the immunoSEQ multiplex PCR assay. For most patients, genomic DNA was isolated with the Qiagen DNeasy Blood and Tissue Kit and shipped frozen to Adaptive Biotechnologies for TCR sequencing. Adaptive Biotechnologies carried out high-throughput TCR-beta CDR3 sequencing of genomic DNA for most patients. The authors processed their data as follows. TCR sequencing data for roughly 17 patients were retrieved from Adaptive's ImmunoSEQ software; a few other patients were processed with MiXCR and VDJtools. To correct CD4 versus CD8 sorting errors, any sequence found in both subsets at a frequency ratio below 5:1 was removed. CDR3 nucleotide sequences shared by donor and recipient were removed because the origin of these sequences could not be assigned. To count as alloreactive, a clone needed at least 2-fold expansion over unstimulated cells and a minimum CFSE-low frequency of 0.002% (template counts) or 0.001% (read counts). Clones were considered mappable if detected in sequenced pre-transplant spleen, lymph node, or MLR CFSE-low populations of the donor or recipient. The cumulative frequency of alloreactive clones was calculated as a percentage of all sequences, weighted by copy number. The source is immuneACCESS, and TCRdb retained only in-frame sequences with V and J called. Part of the clones is not carried over; for the studies checked, unresolved V genes explain less than half of this, and the remainder is unexplained. That table furnishes V, J and clone size, whereas the DNA furnished D and trimming. The sample yields about 93,000 clones; 82% were counted once. The ten largest clonotypes hold more than 0.8% of the sample.

This clone has only one observation. The antigen it binds to is not known. The input lacks base qualities; no much larger clone sits a single base away. The time point label corresponds to: cells obtained before transplantation from donor or recipient. CD3+CD4+ and CD3+CD8+ populations were FACS-sorted from unstimulated pre-transplant donor and recipient cells taken from spleen or lymph nodes. Sequencing was performed on unstimulated CD4+ T cells sorted from spleen or lymph node cells, taken before intestinal transplant. The source is a human donor who received an intestinal transplant. The chain is made from TRBV11-1 and TRBJ2-1; TRBD2 aligns with 8 central bases. The CDR3 reads as follows: CASSSSGSYHNEQFF. The DNA sequence is as follows: TGTGCCAGCAGCTCCAGCGGGAGTTACCACAATGAGCAGTTCTTC.